This TCR beta chain stems from a study of Graves' ophthalmopathy and Graves' hyperthyroidism. Unmatched junction bases numbered 2, after V lost 3 bases and J lost 1 base. The CDR3 extends over 15 amino acids. CDR1 and CDR2 (germline): SQVTM, ANQGSEA. This clonotype showed up many times. Only newly diagnosed hyperthyroidism patients aged 18 to 65, with under 2 months' duration, were enrolled. Amplifying from RNA transcripts, the study obtained TCR beta CDR3 regions. Investigators did first-round RT-PCR with HTBI primers, then second-round multiplex PCR. TCRdb reanalysed the multiplex PCR reads using MiXCR and keeps one entry per CDR3 protein. This sample carries more than 1,000,000 distinct CDR3 sequences, about 40% of them seen once, and the ten largest clones take over 8.5%.

The sample consisted of peripheral blood or thyroid tissue (not recorded which). This receptor was taken from an adult man with Graves' hyperthyroidism. This chain joins TRBV29-1 and TRBJ2-7, with 14 nucleotides matching TRBD2. The CDR3 coding sequence is TGCAGCGTTGAGGGACTAGCGGGGGAGTCCTACGAGCAGTACTTC. Amino acid sequence: CSVEGLAGESYEQYF.